These 25 T cell receptor beta chains were all obtained from the same sample, sequenced in a study of monozygotic twins with inflammatory bowel disease. From the 5' RACE reads, TCRdb lists one entry per CDR3 protein and no DNA. This sample's table has some 450,000 distinct CDR3 sequences. The sample taken for sequencing was blood. These receptors all come from a human donor with ulcerative colitis or Crohn's disease, or a healthy co-twin of an affected twin (not recorded which).

The CDR3 here is CASSGRGAGARTDTQYF. The V call is TRBV6-1, the J call TRBJ2-3; the D call of TRBD1 rests on TCRdb alone, since no DNA is present to check it. Germline CDR1 reads MNHNS; CDR2 reads SASEGT. There are 17 residues in the CDR3.

J is TRBJ1-6 and V is TRBV7-2; there is no DNA to check the TCRdb D call of TRBD1. Germline-derived CDR1 and CDR2 are SGHTA and FQGNSA. The CDR3 contains 15 residues. CDR3 loop: CASSLLQGDNSPLHF.

This chain links TRBV11-2 with TRBJ1-3; TCRdb outputs TRBD1, but without DNA this stays unchecked. This CDR3 region has 18 residues. CDR1 SGHAT and CDR2 FQNNGV come from the germline V gene. CDR3 region: CASSLRQGTYILGVGIYF.

CDR3 sequence: CASSPQGQLPGELFF. The chain couples TRBV4-2 to TRBJ2-2; as DNA is missing, the TRBD1 call by TCRdb cannot be tested. CDR1 and CDR2 (germline): LGHNA, YNFKEQ. The CDR3 runs 15 residues.

V usage is TRBV5-8 and J usage is TRBJ2-2; there is no DNA to check the TCRdb D call of TRBD1. Germline assignment: CDR1 SGHTS and CDR2 YDEGEE. The CDR3 totals 16 residues. CDR3 residues: CASSLPGQATTGELFF.

The V gene is TRBV6-5, the J gene TRBJ2-7; the D gene TCRdb calls, TRBD1, cannot be checked with no DNA. Germline V lookup: CDR1 MNHEY, CDR2 SVGAGI. The CDR3 runs to 14 residues. The CDR3 region is CASSYGNRGYEQYF.

This chain connects TRBV23-1 to TRBJ2-5; the TCRdb call, TRBD1, lacks DNA for checking. TRBV23-1 is an ORF; its function is uncertain. CDR3 length equals 19 residues. CDR3 sequence: CASSQSTKAGTASKETQYF.

The chain carries TRBV5-1 and TRBJ2-4. The CDR3 has 14 amino acids. CDR1 and CDR2 (germline): SGHRS, YFSETQ. CDR3 region: CASSLERKGNIQYF.

The rearrangement links TRBV7-2 to TRBJ1-1. The CDR3 is made up of 14 amino acids. Germline V gives CDR1 SGHTA, CDR2 FQGNSA. CDR3 loop: CASSLGGGGDVVYF.

V gene TRBV18 combines with J gene TRBJ1-1. The CDR3 has 16 amino acids. Per germline, CDR1 KGHSH and CDR2 LQKENI. The CDR3 here is CASSPQAVGIDTEAFF.

The chain combines TRBV7-2 with TRBJ2-7. CDR1 and CDR2 from the germline V gene are SGHTA and FQGNSA. There are 13 residues in the CDR3. The CDR3: CASSLAGWYEQYF.

V is TRBV18 and J is TRBJ2-7. Germline CDR1 KGHSH, CDR2 LQKENI. The CDR3 has 15 residues. CDR3 in amino acids: CASSPQGQVVGEQYF.

This chain links TRBV7-8 with TRBJ2-1; TCRdb's assignment of TRBD1 cannot be checked, as there is no DNA. In germline, CDR1 is SGHVS, CDR2 FQNEAQ. CDR3 length: 15 amino acids. The CDR3 sequence: CASSPPGGVIDEQFF.

This chain uses TRBV28 with TRBJ2-7; no DNA is available, so the TRBD2 call from TCRdb remains unchecked. Germline V gene sequence: CDR1 MDHEN, CDR2 SYDVKM. The CDR3 contains 16 residues. This CDR3 reads CASRPQVLAGGGEQYF.

The chain couples TRBV4-2 to TRBJ2-5; TCRdb selects TRBD2, and the lack of DNA leaves this call unchecked. CDR1 is LGHNA and CDR2 is YNFKEQ in the germline V gene. This CDR3 region has 16 residues. CDR3 residues: CASSRTSGGQIKTQYF.

V is TRBV7-2 and J is TRBJ2-2; TCRdb calls TRBD1, which cannot be checked without DNA. This CDR3 region has 15 residues. In germline, CDR1 is SGHTA, CDR2 FQGNSA. CDR3 amino acids: CASSLGDRVTGELFF.

This chain connects TRBV18 to TRBJ1-2. Germline values: CDR1 KGHSH, CDR2 LQKENI. This CDR3 comprises 12 residues. CDR3 loop: CASSPQGHGYTF.

V usage is TRBV5-1 and J usage is TRBJ2-2; TCRdb's assignment of TRBD1 cannot be checked, as there is no DNA. CDR1 and CDR2 from the germline V gene are SGHRS and YFSETQ. The CDR3 has 13 amino acids. The CDR3 reads CASSWDPGGELFF.

The chain couples TRBV7-2 to TRBJ2-5; TCRdb's D gene call, TRBD1, goes unchecked for lack of DNA. This CDR3 has 15 amino acids. CDR1 SGHTA and CDR2 FQGNSA come from the germline V gene. CDR3 in amino acids: CASRPRQGPQETQYF.

The chain links TRBV7-9 to TRBJ1-6; absent DNA, TCRdb's TRBD1 call cannot be checked. The V gene's germline CDR1 is SEHNR and CDR2 FQNEAQ (reference sequence). The CDR3 length is 16 residues. This CDR3 reads CASSSTEATHNSPLHF.

This chain uses TRBV11-2 with TRBJ2-3; without DNA, the TCRdb call of TRBD2 cannot be checked. Germline V gene data show CDR1 as SGHAT and CDR2 as FQNNGV. This CDR3 is 15 amino acids long. CDR3 protein: CASSPHLALVDTQYF.

The V call is TRBV27, the J call TRBJ2-1; the TCRdb D gene call, TRBD1, has no DNA to confirm it. This CDR3 is built from 14 residues. Looked up from germline, CDR1 is MNHEY and CDR2 is SMNVEV (reference sequence). The CDR3 spells CASCGGDSYNEQFF.

This sequence joins TRBV11-1 and TRBJ2-4; TCRdb's D gene call, TRBD1, goes unchecked for lack of DNA. The CDR3 is 14 amino acids. Germline CDR1 reads SGHAT; CDR2 reads FQDESV (reference sequence). The CDR3 protein is CASSFRDRGDIQYF. Full variable domain (remainder filled in from reference TRBV11-1 and TRBJ2-4): EAEVAQSPRYKITEKSQAVAFWCDPISGHATLYWYRQILGQGPELLVQFQDESVVDDSQLPKDRFSAERLKGVDSTLKIQPAELGDSAMYLCASSFRDRGDIQYFGAGTRLSVL.

Here the CDR3 reads CASSAPLRVLRRNTIYF. V usage is TRBV21-1 and J usage is TRBJ1-3. TRBV21-1 is recorded as a pseudogene. The CDR3 is made up of 17 amino acids.

CDR3 sequence reads: CASSIGWTAYQETQYF. The chain combines TRBV19 with TRBJ2-5. The CDR3 is made up of 16 amino acids. Germline lookup yields CDR1 LNHDA and CDR2 SQIVND (reference sequence).